The rows below give T cell receptor beta chains drawn from one sample of a study of circulating and synovial CD4+ cells in juvenile arthritis. Libraries were prepared by immunoSEQ multiplex PCR; TCRdb keeps only in-frame clonotypes and omits some of them. Counted here are about 1,400 clones, 88% occurring once; the ten biggest clones make up about 3.3%. Sequenced input: HLA-DR+ CD4+ T cells from blood. Receptors were obtained from a human donor with juvenile idiopathic arthritis. CDR3s include the opening cysteine and the closing phenylalanine or tryptophan. The order of the fields is V gene, clone size, J gene, D gene, CDR3 DNA, CDR3 protein. The D gene is left open where the match is weak. Some rows mark clone size as missing; the rest say once, few, many or name a class of expanded clone.

V gene: TRBV28
clone size: -
J gene: TRBJ1-1
D gene: TRBD1
CDR3 DNA: TGTGCCAGCAGGTTTCTCGGGACAGGGGGCACTGAAGCTTTCTTT
CDR3 protein: CASRFLGTGGTEAFF

V gene: TRBV4-2
clone size: once
J gene: TRBJ2-3
D gene: TRBD1
CDR3 DNA: TGTGCCAGCAGCCAACAACAGGGGGCGGCAGATACGCAGTATTTT
CDR3 protein: CASSQQQGAADTQYF

V gene: TRBV6-4
clone size: -
J gene: TRBJ2-1
D gene: TRBD2
CDR3 DNA: TGTGCCAGCAGCGGGGGACTAGCGGGCCATCTGTTCTTC
CDR3 protein: CASSGGLAGHLFF

V gene: TRBV30
clone size: -
J gene: TRBJ2-2
D gene: TRBD2
CDR3 DNA: TGTGCCTGGAGTGTACGTCGTCTAGCGGGAGGGCCGAGATTTGACACCGGGGAGCTGTTTTTT
CDR3 protein: CAWSVRRLAGGPRFDTGELFF

V gene: TRBV2
clone size: -
J gene: TRBJ2-7
D gene: -
CDR3 DNA: TGTGCCAGCACAGGGCGGGGGACAAGTTCAGCTCGTTCCTACGAGCAGTACTTC
CDR3 protein: CASTGRGTSSARSYEQYF

V gene: TRBV6-6
clone size: few
J gene: TRBJ1-4
D gene: TRBD1
CDR3 DNA: TGTGCCAGCCGGGTGACAGGGATTAATGAAAAACTGTTTTTT
CDR3 protein: CASRVTGINEKLFF

V gene: TRBV27
clone size: -
J gene: TRBJ2-5
D gene: -
CDR3 DNA: TGTGCCAGCAGTTTATCGGCGGGGGCACGCCAAGAGACCCAGTACTTC
CDR3 protein: CASSLSAGARQETQYF

V gene: TRBV25-1
clone size: -
J gene: TRBJ2-1
D gene: TRBD2
CDR3 DNA: TGTGCCAGCAGTGGGCTAGCGGCCTACAATGAGCAGTTCTTC
CDR3 protein: CASSGLAAYNEQFF

V gene: TRBV4-2
clone size: -
J gene: TRBJ1-1
D gene: -
CDR3 DNA: TGTGCCAGCAGACCGTTTTCAGACAGGCCCACTGAAGCTTTCTTT
CDR3 protein: CASRPFSDRPTEAFF

V gene: TRBV7-8
clone size: -
J gene: TRBJ2-7
D gene: TRBD2
CDR3 DNA: TGTGCCAGCAGCTTAGCCCAGCGGGGGGTCTACGAGCAGTACTTC
CDR3 protein: CASSLAQRGVYEQYF

V gene: TRBV7-9
clone size: -
J gene: TRBJ2-1
D gene: TRBD2
CDR3 DNA: TGTGCCAGCAGCTCCGGGACTACCTACTACAATGAGCAGTTCTTC
CDR3 protein: CASSSGTTYYNEQFF

V gene: TRBV5-1
clone size: -
J gene: TRBJ1-5
D gene: -
CDR3 DNA: TGCGCCAGCAGCTTGGGGGGACACCTTTTGGCCCAGCATTTT
CDR3 protein: CASSLGGHLLAQHF

V gene: TRBV7-9
clone size: -
J gene: TRBJ2-6
D gene: -
CDR3 DNA: TGTGCCAGCACCCGAACGGACATAGGTTTCGTTGAGGCCAACGTCCTGACTTTC
CDR3 protein: CASTRTDIGFVEANVLTF

V gene: TRBV6-6
clone size: -
J gene: TRBJ1-1
D gene: -
CDR3 DNA: TGTGCCAGCAGTTACTCGAACAGGCTCACTGAAGCTTTCTTT
CDR3 protein: CASSYSNRLTEAFF

V gene: TRBV9
clone size: -
J gene: TRBJ2-2
D gene: -
CDR3 DNA: TGTGCCAGCAGCGTAGGTCGGCTAGCGAACACCGGGGAGCTGTTTTTT
CDR3 protein: CASSVGRLANTGELFF

V gene: TRBV6-5
clone size: -
J gene: TRBJ2-1
D gene: -
CDR3 DNA: TGTGCCAGCAGTTCGCGACAGGAGCAGTTCTTC
CDR3 protein: CASSSRQEQFF

V gene: TRBV7-2
clone size: -
J gene: TRBJ2-2
D gene: TRBD2
CDR3 DNA: TGTGCCAGCAGCTACCGGGGGGGGAACACCGGGGAGCTGTTTTTT
CDR3 protein: CASSYRGGNTGELFF

V gene: TRBV30
clone size: -
J gene: TRBJ2-7
D gene: -
CDR3 DNA: TGTGCCTGGGGTCACTACACCTACGAGCAGTACTTC
CDR3 protein: CAWGHYTYEQYF

V gene: TRBV5-1
clone size: once
J gene: TRBJ1-3
D gene: -
CDR3 DNA: TGCGCCAGCAGCCCCTCCAGTGACTCTGGAAACACCATATATTTT
CDR3 protein: CASSPSSDSGNTIYF

V gene: TRBV30
clone size: -
J gene: TRBJ1-1
D gene: TRBD1
CDR3 DNA: TGTGCCTGGGACCGGAACAGGGGAACTGAAGCTTTCTTT
CDR3 protein: CAWDRNRGTEAFF

V gene: TRBV9
clone size: -
J gene: TRBJ2-5
D gene: TRBD2
CDR3 DNA: TGTGCCAGCAGCGCCCAACTAGCGGATAAAGAGACCCAGTACTTC
CDR3 protein: CASSAQLADKETQYF

V gene: TRBV11-1
clone size: -
J gene: TRBJ2-7
D gene: -
CDR3 DNA: TGTGCCAGCAGCTTCTCCCTATCGTGGCAGTACTTC
CDR3 protein: CASSFSLSWQYF

V gene: TRBV18
clone size: -
J gene: TRBJ1-6
D gene: TRBD1
CDR3 DNA: TGTGCCAGCTCACCACCGACAGGGATTTCTTCCCTCCACTTT
CDR3 protein: CASSPPTGISSLHF

V gene: TRBV28
clone size: -
J gene: TRBJ2-3
D gene: -
CDR3 DNA: TGTGCCAGCAGCCCCCCCGACAGGCTCACAGATACGCAGTATTTT
CDR3 protein: CASSPPDRLTDTQYF

V gene: TRBV7-7
clone size: -
J gene: TRBJ2-7
D gene: -
CDR3 DNA: TGTGCTAGCAGCTTAGCGGCAGGGGGTCCCTACGAGCAGTACTTC
CDR3 protein: CASSLAAGGPYEQYF

V gene: TRBV30
clone size: -
J gene: TRBJ2-7
D gene: -
CDR3 DNA: TGTGCCTGGAGTACCCAAGACAGATCCTACGAGCAGTACTTC
CDR3 protein: CAWSTQDRSYEQYF

V gene: TRBV9
clone size: -
J gene: TRBJ2-5
D gene: TRBD2
CDR3 DNA: TGTGCCAGCAGCGCCGCGGGTCGGGGGGAAAGGGGTGAGACCCAGTACTTC
CDR3 protein: CASSAAGRGERGETQYF

V gene: TRBV5-6
clone size: -
J gene: TRBJ2-7
D gene: -
CDR3 DNA: TGTGCCAGCAGCTTGGTGTGGGGCCGAGGCGAGCAGTACTTC
CDR3 protein: CASSLVWGRGEQYF

V gene: TRBV6-1
clone size: -
J gene: TRBJ1-2
D gene: -
CDR3 DNA: TGTGCCAGCAGTGAAGGCGGGTCCCATGGCTACACCTTC
CDR3 protein: CASSEGGSHGYTF

V gene: TRBV30
clone size: -
J gene: TRBJ1-2
D gene: TRBD1
CDR3 DNA: TGTGCCTGGAGTGCGGACAGGGGTCTATATGGCTACACCTTC
CDR3 protein: CAWSADRGLYGYTF

V gene: TRBV28
clone size: -
J gene: TRBJ2-1
D gene: TRBD2
CDR3 DNA: TGTGCCAGCAGTTTTTGGCATAGGACTAGCGGGAGGCCCAATGAGCAGTTCTTC
CDR3 protein: CASSFWHRTSGRPNEQFF

V gene: TRBV5-1
clone size: -
J gene: TRBJ2-3
D gene: -
CDR3 DNA: TGCGCCAGCAGCATTCAGGGAAGGGCAGATACGCAGTATTTT
CDR3 protein: CASSIQGRADTQYF